What follows is one T cell receptor (beta chain) and its context. This entry belongs to a study of blood T cell repertoires in COVID-19. The germline CDR1 and CDR2 sequences are MNHEY and SMNVEV (reference sequence). The CDR3 totals 15 residues. V shed 5 bases and J 1 base; nucleotides not matched to a gene: 7. In the study's own analysis: Amplifying reference gene primers gave estimates of nucleated cell counts. TCRdb's table, derived via immunoSEQ multiplex PCR, lists solely in-frame clones and lacks some. V and J calls plus clone size are reproduced from that table; the DNA served to infer D and trimming. The sample has some 74,000 clones, 70% to 85% seen once.

The source of this sequence is a woman in her 50s with acute or convalescent COVID-19. The sample comprised peripheral blood. V gene TRBV27 combines with J gene TRBJ1-2, with 7 bases fitting TRBD1. The CDR3 spells CASSPGQTLNYGYTF. The CDR3 nucleotides read TGTGCCAGCAGTCCGGGACAGACCCTTAACTATGGCTACACCTTC.